This T cell receptor (beta chain) was identified during a study of T cell responses to AZD1222 COVID-19 vaccine. Germline CDR1 reads MDHEN; CDR2 reads SYDVKM. The CDR3 spans 14 residues. Trimming at V came to 7 bases and at J to 3 bases, leaving 7 bases not matched to a gene. The protocol was immunoSEQ multiplex PCR, while the TCRdb copy is restricted to in-frame clones and leaves out a portion. The sample shows more than 95,000 clones, over 80% of them seen only once. V gene TRBV28 combines with J gene TRBJ2-7, with TRBD1 identical over 9 bases. This sample comprised peripheral blood, obtained on day 0 of AZD1222 vaccination. This sequence was found in an adult in good health. In DNA form, the CDR3 reads TGTGCCAGCAAGTTGGACAGGGGCATCTACGAGCAGTACTTC. Translating gives CASKLDRGIYEQYF.